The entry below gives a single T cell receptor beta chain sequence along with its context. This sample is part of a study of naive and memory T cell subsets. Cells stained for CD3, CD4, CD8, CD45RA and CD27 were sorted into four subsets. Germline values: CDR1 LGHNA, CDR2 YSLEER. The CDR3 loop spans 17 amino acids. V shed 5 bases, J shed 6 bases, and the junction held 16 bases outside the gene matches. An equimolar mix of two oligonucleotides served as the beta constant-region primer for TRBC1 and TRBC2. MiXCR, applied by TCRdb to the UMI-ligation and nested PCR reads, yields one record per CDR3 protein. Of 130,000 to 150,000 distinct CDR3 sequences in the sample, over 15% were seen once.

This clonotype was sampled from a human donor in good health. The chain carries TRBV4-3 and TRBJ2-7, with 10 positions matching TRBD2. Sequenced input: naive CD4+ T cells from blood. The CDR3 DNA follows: TGCGCCAGCAGCTGCCGTAGACTAGCGGGTTGCCTGCGCGAGCAGTACTTC. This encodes CASSCRRLAGCLREQYF.